These 6 T cell receptor beta chains were sequenced from one sample in a study of cytomegalovirus exposure and HLA in healthy donors. Vbeta (60) and Jbeta (13) primers were used in the PCR. Sequencing used immunoSEQ multiplex PCR; TCRdb keeps in-frame clones, though not all of them. The sample has 110,000 to 150,000 clones; 70% to 75% are singletons. The sample consisted of PBMCs. These receptors were collected from a human donor in good health.

A few counts support this clone. The CDR3 spells CSVVGRYYEQYF. The DNA of the CDR3 is TGCAGCGTTGTCGGCAGGTACTACGAGCAGTACTTC. V is TRBV29-1 and J is TRBJ2-7; D gene unclear. The germline V gene has CDR1 SQVTM and CDR2 ANQGSEA. This CDR3 has 12 amino acids. Trimming cost V 4 bases and J 3 bases, with 10 bases left between them.

The rearrangement uses TRBV6-5 and TRBJ2-7; D gene uncertain. The CDR3 loop spans 13 amino acids. CDR1 and CDR2 (germline): MNHEY, SVGAGI. Trimming took off 7 bases at V and 3 bases at J, with 13 bases between the two ends. CDR3 bases: TGTGCCAGCACAAGCAACCCTGACTACGAGCAGTACTTC. Translation gives CASTSNPDYEQYF.

This clone has only one observation. This chain links TRBV29-1 with TRBJ2-7; 8 bases are a match to TRBD2. V shed 7 bases, J shed 3 bases, and the junction held 8 bases outside the gene matches. From germline, CDR1 is SQVTM and CDR2 ANQGSEA. The CDR3 length is 13 residues. Here the CDR3 DNA reads TGCAGCGCCCGGGGGGGGTCGAGCTACGAGCAGTACTTC. Protein product: CSARGGSSYEQYF.

The rearrangement joins TRBV5-5 to TRBJ2-7, with unresolved D. The CDR3 runs to 13 residues. Trimming removed 2 bases from V and 4 bases from J, with 10 bases in between. Looked up from germline, CDR1 is SGHKS and CDR2 is YYEKEE (reference sequence). CDR3 loop: CASSFVTEYEQYF. Written as DNA, the CDR3 is TGTGCCAGCAGCTTTGTAACAGAATACGAGCAGTACTTC.

The chain uses TRBV30 and TRBJ2-2; 8 bases match TRBD2. The CDR3 runs 17 residues. The germline V gene encodes CDR1 GTSNPN and CDR2 SVGIG (reference sequence). The V and J ends lost 0 bases and 6 bases, in that order; junction bases with no gene match: 12. The CDR3 protein is CAWSVQWLAGVSGELFF. The CDR3 bases are TGTGCCTGGAGTGTACAGTGGCTAGCGGGTGTTTCCGGGGAGCTGTTTTTT.

V is TRBV7-3 and J is TRBJ2-2; 10 nucleotides line up with TRBD1. The V and J ends lost 5 bases and 3 bases, in that order; junction bases with no gene match: 9. The V gene's germline CDR1 is SGHTA and CDR2 FQGTGA. The CDR3 consists of 17 residues. CDR3 in amino acids: CASSKAGTGVHTGELFF. CDR3 nucleotide sequence: TGTGCCAGCAGCAAAGCCGGGACAGGGGTTCACACCGGGGAGCTGTTTTTT.